This is a list of T cell receptor beta chains from one sample in a study of cytomegalovirus exposure and HLA in healthy donors. Repertoires were generated with immunoSEQ multiplex PCR, while TCRdb's copy carries only in-frame clones and drops some. In the table there are around 200,000 clones, about four fifths of which are singletons. The sample was PBMCs. The receptors shown here come from a woman aged 18-35 years in good health and CMV-seropositive. CDR3s include the opening cysteine and the closing phenylalanine or tryptophan. D genes are given only for firm matches. A clone size is listed for some rows: how often the clone was seen (once, few, many), or a class if it is expanded.

v_gene	j_gene	abundance	d_gene	CDR3aa	CDR3nt
TRBV12-5	TRBJ2-1	.	.	CASGFRPLLVLRMENEQFF	TGTGCTAGTGGTTTTCGACCCCTCCTAGTACTTCGAATGGAGAATGAGCAGTTCTTC
TRBV7-2	TRBJ2-2	once	TRBD2	CASSLGTLTSGVGELFF	TGTGCCAGCAGCTTAGGGACCTTGACTAGCGGGGTTGGGGAGCTGTTTTTT
TRBV25-1	TRBJ1-6	.	TRBD1	CASSPQTGRNSPLHF	TGTGCCAGCAGTCCTCAGACAGGGCGTAATTCACCCCTCCACTTT
TRBV19	TRBJ2-4	.	TRBD1	CASSITGTGTSGAKNIQYF	TGTGCCAGTAGTATTACCGGGACAGGGACCTCGGGAGCCAAAAACATTCAGTACTTC
TRBV7-9	TRBJ2-1	.	TRBD2	CASSPMGLAGNEQFF	TGTGCCAGCAGCCCCATGGGACTAGCTGGCAATGAGCAGTTCTTC
TRBV4-2	TRBJ2-3	.	.	CASSQTKGGSSTDTQYF	TGTGCCAGCAGCCAGACAAAAGGGGGTTCTAGCACAGATACGCAGTATTTT
TRBV19	TRBJ1-6	.	.	CASSIRGTSSSYNSPLHF	TGTGCCAGTAGTATAAGAGGGACTTCAAGCTCCTATAATTCACCCCTCCACTTT
TRBV6-5	TRBJ2-3	.	TRBD2	CASRGGADTQYF	TGTGCCAGTCGGGGGGGGGCAGATACGCAGTATTTT
TRBV5-5	TRBJ2-3	.	.	CASSPAGGAVGNTQYF	TGTGCCAGCAGCCCAGCTGGGGGGGCAGTTGGAAATACGCAGTATTTT
TRBV5-1	TRBJ2-1	.	TRBD2	CASSLSLRGGPTPIYNEQFF	TGCGCCAGCAGCTTGTCACTGCGGGGGGGCCCTACCCCAATTTACAATGAGCAGTTCTTC
TRBV7-9	TRBJ1-3	.	.	CASSLGGNSGNTIYF	TGTGCCAGCAGCCTCGGGGGGAACTCTGGAAACACCATATATTTT
TRBV9	TRBJ2-2	once	.	CASSVVTANTGELFF	TGTGCCAGCAGCGTAGTCACTGCGAACACCGGGGAGCTGTTTTTT
TRBV6-1	TRBJ1-4	once	TRBD1	CASKALQGEGEKLFF	TGTGCCAGCAAAGCTTTACAGGGGGAAGGTGAAAAACTGTTTTTT
TRBV5-1	TRBJ1-2	once	.	CASSLAGDNYGYTF	TGCGCCAGCAGCTTGGCAGGGGACAACTATGGCTACACCTTC
TRBV6-1	TRBJ1-4	.	TRBD1	CASRTGGGDEKLFF	TGTGCCAGCCGGACAGGAGGGGGCGATGAAAAACTGTTTTTT